This note documents a single TCR beta chain sequence. The data are from a study of blood T cell repertoires in COVID-19. Authors' methods: Nucleated cell counts were estimated from reference gene primer amplification. Data came from immunoSEQ multiplex PCR; TCRdb stores just in-frame clones and leaves some out. V, J and clone size are taken as reported in that table, and D and trimming were inferred from the DNA itself. The table has some 250,000 clones, 86% seen once. The origin of this receptor is a woman aged 30 to 39 with COVID-19, enrolled during active disease. Material: peripheral blood.

The CDR3 bases are TGTGCCAGCAGCGTCGGGACTAGCGATTTTTACAATGAGCAGTTCTTC. Protein sequence: CASSVGTSDFYNEQFF. The J gene is TRBJ2-1, the V gene TRBV11-2; 10 bases align to TRBD2. Trimming removed 5 bases from V and 4 bases from J; junction bases left unmatched: 8. The CDR3 runs 16 residues. In germline, CDR1 is SGHAT, CDR2 FQNNGV.